This passage covers 25 T cell receptor beta chains from one sample sequenced in a study of blood T cell repertoires in COVID-19. Method: immunoSEQ multiplex PCR; TCRdb's copy keeps in-frame clones and lacks some. The sample has some 100,000 clones, 70% to 90% seen once. The sequencing input was PBMCs or T cells enriched from blood (not recorded which). The receptors were gathered from a woman between 45 and 65 years old who had recovered from COVID-19.

The chain joins TRBV2 to TRBJ2-7; possibly TRBD2 for D (6 bases). Trimming took off 4 bases at V and 7 bases at J, with 14 bases between the two ends. The CDR3 contains 13 residues. The germline gives CDR1 SNHLY, CDR2 FYNNEI. This CDR3 is CASSVLVEGEQYF. As DNA, the CDR3 is TGTGCCAGCAGTGTATTAGTGGAGGGGGAGCAGTACTTC.

The chain carries TRBV28 and TRBJ2-7; 8 positions match TRBD2. V shed 4 bases and J 0 bases; nucleotides not matched to a gene: 8. CDR3 length: 16 residues. CDR1 is MDHEN and CDR2 is SYDVKM in the germline V gene. The CDR3 sequence is CASSSKATSGSYEQYF. CDR3 sequence (DNA): TGTGCCAGCAGTTCCAAGGCCACTAGCGGCTCCTACGAGCAGTACTTC.

This sequence joins TRBV10-3 and TRBJ2-3; 9 bases fit TRBD1. Unmatched junction bases numbered 9, after V lost 6 bases and J lost 2 bases. CDR1 and CDR2 (germline): ENHRY, SYGVKD. The CDR3 sequence is 16 residues long. DNA for the CDR3: TGTGCCATCAGCCACGACGGACAGGGGTCCACAGATACGCAGTATTTT. It codes for CAISHDGQGSTDTQYF.

The J gene is TRBJ2-7, the V gene TRBV5-4, with 10 bases lining up with TRBD2. CDR3 length equals 15 residues. The trim removed 4 bases at V and 4 bases at J, leaving 8 bases unmatched. Germline assignment: CDR1 SGHNT and CDR2 YYREEE (reference sequence). The CDR3 DNA sequence: TGTGCCAGCAGCCCATACGAGACTAGCGGGTACGAGCAGTACTTC. This encodes CASSPYETSGYEQYF.

The count of this clone is one. The rearrangement joins TRBV5-6 to TRBJ2-2; 7 bases agree with TRBD2. V lost 3 bases and J lost 6; bases outside the gene matches: 8. Germline V CDR1 and CDR2: SGHDT, YYEEEE. The length of the CDR3 is 15 residues. CDR3 DNA: TGTGCCAGCAGCTCCACCGGGAGGAAGGCCGGGGAGCTGTTTTTT. Protein sequence: CASSSTGRKAGELFF.

This chain connects TRBV5-1 to TRBJ1-2; TRBD1 is a possible D gene (6 bases). V dropped 4 bases and J dropped 5 bases, with 27 bases sitting between them. This CDR3 region has 18 residues. Germline CDR1 reads SGHRS; CDR2 reads YFSETQ. The CDR3 is CASSPSGGLQDYWYGYTF. The CDR3 DNA is TGCGCCAGCAGCCCTTCGGGGGGCCTACAGGATTATTGGTATGGCTACACCTTC.

J is TRBJ1-4 and V is TRBV25-1, with unresolved D. This CDR3 has 14 amino acids. The V end was cut by 8 bases, the J end by 8 bases, with 18 bases between. Per germline, CDR1 MGHDK and CDR2 SYGVNS. The CDR3 region is CASLKEGFGEKLFF. In nucleotides, the CDR3 is TGTGCCAGCTTGAAAGAGGGCTTTGGGGAAAAACTGTTTTTT.

This clone occurred a few times. The sample carries other DNA sequences with the same CDR3. The chain carries TRBV30 and TRBJ1-5; D is uncertain. This CDR3 region has 13 residues. Per germline, CDR1 GTSNPN and CDR2 SVGIG (reference sequence). V lost 0 bases, J lost 4 bases, and 7 bases lay in between. The CDR3 nucleotides are TGTGCCTGGAGTGTACGAGGGAATCAGCCCCAGCATTTT. Translated: CAWSVRGNQPQHF. The full variable domain, in which reference TRBV30 and TRBJ1-5 provide the parts outside the CDR3, is SQTIHQWPATLVQPVGSPLSLECTVEGTSNPNLYWYRQAAGRGLQLLFYSVGIGQISSEVPQNLSASRPQDRQFILSSKKLLLSDSGFYLCAWSVRGNQPQHFGDGTRLSIL.

The V call is TRBV6-5, the J call TRBJ2-7; TRBD1 agrees at 9 bases. The CDR3 has 15 amino acids. Trimming cost V 7 bases and J 1 base; bases outside gene matches: 8. CDR1 is MNHEY, CDR2 SVGAGI, per germline. The DNA of the CDR3 is TGTGCCAGCATTCGAGGAGGACAGGGGTCCTACGAGCAGTACTTC. Protein: CASIRGGQGSYEQYF.

This chain connects TRBV6-5 to TRBJ2-7, with 14 positions matching TRBD2. Per germline, CDR1 MNHEY and CDR2 SVGAGI. The length of the CDR3 is 14 residues. The ends lost 10 bases at V and 4 bases at J; junction bases unmatched: 6. The CDR3 loop is CATWGTSGSYEQYF. The CDR3 bases are TGTGCCACTTGGGGGACTAGCGGGAGTTACGAGCAGTACTTC.

The table lists this clone with a few counts. The gene calls are TRBV5-1 and TRBJ1-5; 9 bases line up with TRBD1. Germline CDR1 reads SGHRS; CDR2 reads YFSETQ. Germline trimming cut 3 bases from V and 4 bases from J; bases unmatched to any gene: 17. This CDR3 is built from 19 residues. For the CDR3, the DNA is TGCGCCAGCAGCTCTTCCGGGACAGGGAAAGGGGGCCTTAATCAGCCCCAGCATTTT. Translated: CASSSSGTGKGGLNQPQHF. Using reference TRBV5-1 and TRBJ1-5 for the parts outside the CDR3, the full variable domain is KAGVTQTPRYLIKTRGQQVTLSCSPISGHRSVSWYQQTPGQGLQFLFEYFSETQRNKGNFPGRFSGRQFSNSRSEMNVSTLELGDSALYLCASSSSGTGKGGLNQPQHFGDGTRLSIL.

The chain joins TRBV14 to TRBJ1-2; the match to TRBD1 covers 8 bases. This CDR3 spans 13 amino acids. Germline V gene lookup returns CDR1 SGHDN and CDR2 FVKESK. J was trimmed by 8 bases and V by 4 bases; bases with no gene match: 6. In DNA, the CDR3 is TGTGCCAGCAGCCCAAGTACAGGGGGAGGCTACACCTTC. Translation gives CASSPSTGGGYTF.

The CDR3 spells CSVPPGLAEDEQFF. The DNA of the CDR3 is TGCAGCGTCCCACCGGGACTAGCTGAGGATGAGCAGTTCTTC. This chain connects TRBV29-1 to TRBJ2-1, with 9 bases that match TRBD2. The trim removed 6 bases at V and 8 bases at J, leaving 11 bases unmatched. The CDR3 spans 14 residues. Germline V gene sequence: CDR1 SQVTM, CDR2 ANQGSEA.

The chain joins TRBV9 to TRBJ2-1; 11 nucleotides align to TRBD2. After removal of 0 bases from V and 7 bases from J, the junction contained 3 bases not matched to a gene. CDR1 and CDR2 (germline): SGDLS, YYNGEE. This CDR3 comprises 15 residues. Written as DNA, the CDR3 is TGTGCCAGCAGCGTAGGGGGACTAGCGGCAAATGAGCAGTTCTTC. Translation gives CASSVGGLAANEQFF.

This clone was seen a handful of times. This chain connects TRBV5-1 to TRBJ2-3, with 9 bases fitting TRBD2. The J segment lost 2 bases and the V segment lost 1 base, leaving 8 bases of the junction unmatched. From germline, CDR1 is SGHRS and CDR2 YFSETQ. The CDR3 is made up of 17 amino acids. CDR3 sequence: CASSLTPSGTHTDTQYF. DNA for the CDR3: TGCGCCAGCAGCTTGACCCCTAGCGGGACACACACAGATACGCAGTATTTT.

The genes are TRBV9 and TRBJ2-5; TRBD1 aligns across 10 bases. This CDR3 has 15 amino acids. The germline gives CDR1 SGDLS, CDR2 YYNGEE. The V gene end was trimmed by 2 bases and the J gene end by 5 bases; junction bases not matched to a gene: 6. This chain's CDR3 is CASSVRDRGKETQYF. The CDR3 DNA follows: TGTGCCAGCAGCGTTAGGGACAGGGGTAAGGAGACCCAGTACTTC.

This clone was recorded a few times. The V and J genes are TRBV12-3 or TRBV12-4 and TRBJ2-2; weak D call: TRBD2 (6 bases). V was cut by 6 bases and J by 6 bases, with 11 bases left in between. This CDR3 region has 13 residues. CDR3 residues: CASSLGGPGELFF. For the CDR3, the DNA is TGTGCCAGCAGCCTCGGGGGTCCCGGGGAGCTGTTTTTT.

The chain links TRBV19 to TRBJ1-3, with 7 bases lining up with TRBD1. The CDR3 is made up of 13 amino acids. Germline V CDR1 and CDR2: LNHDA, SQIVND (reference sequence). The V segment lost 9 bases and the J segment 2 bases; nucleotides outside the gene matches: 4. This CDR3 is CASGTAPGNTIYF. DNA of the CDR3: TGTGCCAGCGGGACAGCTCCTGGAAACACCATATATTTT.

The chain links TRBV11-2 to TRBJ2-7; 12 bases are a match to TRBD2. This CDR3 is built from 18 residues. Looked up from germline, CDR1 is SGHAT and CDR2 is FQNNGV. V trimming: 5 bases; J trimming: 3 bases; junction bases outside the gene matches: 14. The CDR3 region has the DNA TGTGCCAGCAGCAGGACTAGCGGGGTACGGTCCCAACTCTACGAGCAGTACTTC. This encodes CASSRTSGVRSQLYEQYF.

The chain employs TRBV28 and TRBJ1-1; D perhaps matches TRBD1 (5 bases). The V and J ends lost 4 bases and 1 base respectively, with 10 bases between them. CDR1 is MDHEN and CDR2 is SYDVKM in the germline V gene. The CDR3 consists of 14 residues. In nucleotides, the CDR3 is TGTGCCAGCAGTTCTCTCAGGGAGAACACTGAAGCTTTCTTT. Amino acids: CASSSLRENTEAFF. The full variable domain, completed using reference TRBV28 and TRBJ1-1, is DVKVTQSSRYLVKRTGEKVFLECVQDMDHENMFWYRQDPGLGLRLIYFSYDVKMKEKGDIPEGYSVSREKKERFSLILESASTNQTSMYLCASSSLRENTEAFFGQGTRLTVV.

The rearrangement uses TRBV7-3 and TRBJ2-1; TRBD1 matches 7 bases. This CDR3 region has 16 residues. V lost 1 base, J lost 7 bases, and 10 bases stayed unmatched. Per germline, CDR1 SGHTA and CDR2 FQGTGA. Here the CDR3 reads CASSLREGAVGNEQFF. The CDR3 DNA is TGTGCCAGCAGCTTAAGAGAGGGGGCCGTAGGTAATGAGCAGTTCTTC.

J is TRBJ2-5 and V is TRBV14; TRBD2 might be the D (5 bases). Deletions cut 3 bases from V and 1 base from J, with 15 bases between. Germline values: CDR1 SGHDN, CDR2 FVKESK. This CDR3 contains 16 residues. The CDR3 DNA follows: TGTGCCAGCAGCCACCTTCGAGACGGAGGCCAAGAGACCCAGTACTTC. Protein product: CASSHLRDGGQETQYF.

This clone was picked up a small number of times. This chain connects TRBV7-3 to TRBJ2-1, with D possibly matching TRBD2 (5 bases). The germline V and J ends were trimmed by 1 base and 6 bases, with 13 bases remaining between them. The germline V gene has CDR1 SGHTA and CDR2 FQGTGA. This CDR3 is built from 15 residues. The CDR3, as DNA: TGTGCCAGCAGCTTAAGCTCTAGCCTTGGCAATGAGCAGTTCTTC. Protein: CASSLSSSLGNEQFF.

This clone was seen a few times. The chain uses TRBV7-9 and TRBJ1-3; the match to TRBD1 covers 7 bases. Germline V lookup: CDR1 SEHNR, CDR2 FQNEAQ (reference sequence). V was clipped by 1 base and J by 8 bases; unmatched bases: 8. This CDR3 comprises 15 residues. The CDR3 sequence is CASSLVFTGEDTIYF. The CDR3 DNA reads TGTGCCAGCAGCTTAGTGTTTACAGGGGAAGACACCATATATTTT.

V and J are TRBV24-1 and TRBJ1-2; TRBD1 might be the D (6 bases). Trimming took off 7 bases at V and 8 bases at J, with 16 bases between the two ends. The CDR3 covers 13 residues. CDR1 and CDR2 from the germline V gene are KGHDR and SFDVKD. The chain's CDR3 is CATSGQMMTGYTF. The DNA for the CDR3 is TGTGCCACCAGCGGACAGATGATGACCGGCTACACCTTC.